The TCR beta chain under discussion was sequenced for a study of regulatory T cells in long-lasting Graves disease. Study-level results: In persistent patients, shared public clonotypes (2,741) outnumbered those in new patients (about 1,000). Patients with persistent disease showed a bias toward TRBV28, TRBJ1-2 and TRBJ2-5.

As to this clonotype: Its antigen is currently unknown.

The time point: persistent/refractory GD, antithyroid drugs over 5 years with positive TRAb. PBMC-extracted RNA yielded the TCR library. Peripheral blood, approximately 9.6 milliliters of it, was drawn into EDTA tubes. HTBI primers from iRepertoire and Arm-PCR of CDR3 regions yielded the TCR beta libraries. TCRdb called the multiplex PCR reads again in MiXCR, with one record for every CDR3 protein. The profile covers approximately 690,000 distinct CDR3 sequences, with about 32% appearing a single time and roughly 46% taken by the ten largest. V was clipped by 1 base and J by 4 bases, with 16 bases between them. Germline loops: CDR1 SQVTM, CDR2 ANQGSEA. The length of the CDR3 is 15 residues.

The receptor comes from a female donor with Graves disease. The chain joins TRBV29-1 to TRBJ1-2; D is possibly TRBD1 (6 bases). The sequencing used peripheral blood mononuclear cells (PBMCs), collected when the disease was refractory, from a patient treated with antithyroid drugs. CDR3 loop: CSVEAKADRSYGYTF. The CDR3 DNA is TGCAGCGTTGAAGCCAAGGCCGACAGGTCCTATGGCTACACCTTC.